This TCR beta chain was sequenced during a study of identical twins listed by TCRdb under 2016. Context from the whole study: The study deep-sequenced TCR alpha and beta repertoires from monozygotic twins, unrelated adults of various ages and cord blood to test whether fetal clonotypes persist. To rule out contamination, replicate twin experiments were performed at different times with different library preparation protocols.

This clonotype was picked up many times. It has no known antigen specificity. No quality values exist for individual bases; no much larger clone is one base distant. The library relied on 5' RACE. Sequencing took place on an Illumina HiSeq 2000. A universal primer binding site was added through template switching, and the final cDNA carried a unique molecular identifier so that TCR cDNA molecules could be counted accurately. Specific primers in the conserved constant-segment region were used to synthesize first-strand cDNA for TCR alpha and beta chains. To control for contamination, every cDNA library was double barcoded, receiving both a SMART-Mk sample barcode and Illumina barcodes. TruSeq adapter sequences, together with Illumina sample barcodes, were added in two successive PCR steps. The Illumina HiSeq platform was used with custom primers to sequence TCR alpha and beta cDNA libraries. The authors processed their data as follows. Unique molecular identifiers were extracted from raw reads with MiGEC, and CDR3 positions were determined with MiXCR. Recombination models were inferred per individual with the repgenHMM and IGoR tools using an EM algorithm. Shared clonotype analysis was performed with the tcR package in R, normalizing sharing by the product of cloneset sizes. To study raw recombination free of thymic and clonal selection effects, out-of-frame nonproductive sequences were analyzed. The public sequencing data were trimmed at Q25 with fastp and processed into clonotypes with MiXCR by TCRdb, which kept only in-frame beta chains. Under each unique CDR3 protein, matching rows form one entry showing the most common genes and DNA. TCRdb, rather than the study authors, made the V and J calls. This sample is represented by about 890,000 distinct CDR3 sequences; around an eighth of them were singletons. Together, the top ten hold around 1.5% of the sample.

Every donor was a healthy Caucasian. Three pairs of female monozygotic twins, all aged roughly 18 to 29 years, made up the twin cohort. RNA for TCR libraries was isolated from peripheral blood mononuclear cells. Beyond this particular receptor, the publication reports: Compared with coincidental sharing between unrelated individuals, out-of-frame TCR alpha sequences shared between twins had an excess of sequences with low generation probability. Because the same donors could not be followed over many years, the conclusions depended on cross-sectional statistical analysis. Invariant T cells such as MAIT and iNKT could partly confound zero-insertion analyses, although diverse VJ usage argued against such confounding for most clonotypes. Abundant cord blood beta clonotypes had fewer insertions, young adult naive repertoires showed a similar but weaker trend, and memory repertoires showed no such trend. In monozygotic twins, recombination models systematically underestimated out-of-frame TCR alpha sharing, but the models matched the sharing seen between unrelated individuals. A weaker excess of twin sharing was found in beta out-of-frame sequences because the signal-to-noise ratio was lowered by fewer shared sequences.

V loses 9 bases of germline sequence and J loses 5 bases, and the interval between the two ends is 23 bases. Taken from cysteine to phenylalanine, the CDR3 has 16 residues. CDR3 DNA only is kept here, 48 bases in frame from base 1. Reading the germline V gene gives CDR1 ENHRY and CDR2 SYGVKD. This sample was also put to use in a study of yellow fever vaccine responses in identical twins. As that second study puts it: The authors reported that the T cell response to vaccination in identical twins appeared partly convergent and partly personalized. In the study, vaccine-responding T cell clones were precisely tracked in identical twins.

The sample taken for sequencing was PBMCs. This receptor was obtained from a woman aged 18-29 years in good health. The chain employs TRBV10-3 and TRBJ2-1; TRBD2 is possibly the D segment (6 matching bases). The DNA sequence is TGTGCCATGGGGTCGATCGGGCGCGGGACTGACAATGAGCAGTTCTTC. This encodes CAMGSIGRGTDNEQFF.